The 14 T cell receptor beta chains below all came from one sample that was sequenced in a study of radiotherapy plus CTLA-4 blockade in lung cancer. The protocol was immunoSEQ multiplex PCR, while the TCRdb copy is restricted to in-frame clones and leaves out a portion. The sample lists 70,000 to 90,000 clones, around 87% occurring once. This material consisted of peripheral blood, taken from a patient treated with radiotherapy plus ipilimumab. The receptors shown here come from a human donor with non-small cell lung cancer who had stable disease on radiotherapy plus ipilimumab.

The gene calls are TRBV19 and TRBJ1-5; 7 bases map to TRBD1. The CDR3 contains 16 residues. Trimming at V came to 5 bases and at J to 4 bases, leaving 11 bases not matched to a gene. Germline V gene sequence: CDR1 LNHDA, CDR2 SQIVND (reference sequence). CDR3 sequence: CASSELRGIRNQPQHF. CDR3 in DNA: TGTGCCAGTAGTGAACTCAGGGGGATAAGGAATCAGCCCCAGCATTTT.

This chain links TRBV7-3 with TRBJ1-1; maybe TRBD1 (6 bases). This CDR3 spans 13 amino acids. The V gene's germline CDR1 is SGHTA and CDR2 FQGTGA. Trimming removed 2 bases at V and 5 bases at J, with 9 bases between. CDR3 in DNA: TGTGCCAGCAGCTTAGAGGGGGGAACTGAAGCTTTCTTT. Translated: CASSLEGGTEAFF.

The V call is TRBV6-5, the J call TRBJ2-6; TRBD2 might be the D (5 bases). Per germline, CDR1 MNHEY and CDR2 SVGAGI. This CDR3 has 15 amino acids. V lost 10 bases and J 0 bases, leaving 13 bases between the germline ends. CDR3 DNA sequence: TGTGCCACCCTTTACGACTACTCTGGGGCCAACGTCCTGACTTTC. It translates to CATLYDYSGANVLTF.

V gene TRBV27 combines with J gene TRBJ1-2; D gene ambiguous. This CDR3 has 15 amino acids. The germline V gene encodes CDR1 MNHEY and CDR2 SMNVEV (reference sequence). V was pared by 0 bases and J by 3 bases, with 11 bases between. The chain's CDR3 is CASSLSPDGYYGYTF. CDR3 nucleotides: TGTGCCAGCAGTTTATCCCCTGACGGATACTATGGCTACACCTTC.

The CDR3 DNA reads as TGCGCCAGCAGCTTGGCCTTGGCTAGCGATGATACGCAGTATTTT. This encodes CASSLALASDDTQYF. The rearrangement joins TRBV5-1 to TRBJ2-3; tentatively, D is TRBD2 (6 bases). Germline lookup yields CDR1 SGHRS and CDR2 YFSETQ. V lost 0 bases to trimming and J lost 6 bases, with 14 bases between them. This CDR3 is built from 15 residues.

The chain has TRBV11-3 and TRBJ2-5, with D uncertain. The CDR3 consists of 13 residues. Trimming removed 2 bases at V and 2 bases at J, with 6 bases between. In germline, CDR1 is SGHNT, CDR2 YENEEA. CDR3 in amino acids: CASSLYGQETQYF. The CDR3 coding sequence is TGTGCCAGCAGCTTATATGGACAAGAGACCCAGTACTTC.

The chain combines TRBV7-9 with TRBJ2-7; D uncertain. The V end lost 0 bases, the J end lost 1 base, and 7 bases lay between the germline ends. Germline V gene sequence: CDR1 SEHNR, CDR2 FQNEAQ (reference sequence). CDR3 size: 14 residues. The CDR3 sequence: CASSLAPSSYEQYF. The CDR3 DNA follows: TGTGCCAGCAGCTTAGCCCCGTCGTCCTACGAGCAGTACTTC.

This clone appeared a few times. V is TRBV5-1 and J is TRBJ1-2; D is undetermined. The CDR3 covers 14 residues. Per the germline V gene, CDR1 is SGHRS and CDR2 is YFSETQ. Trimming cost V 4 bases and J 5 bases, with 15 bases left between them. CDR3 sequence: CASSENKGSYGYTF. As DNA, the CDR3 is TGCGCCAGCAGCGAAAACAAAGGGTCGTATGGCTACACCTTC. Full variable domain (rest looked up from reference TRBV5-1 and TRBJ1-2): KAGVTQTPRYLIKTRGQQVTLSCSPISGHRSVSWYQQTPGQGLQFLFEYFSETQRNKGNFPGRFSGRQFSNSRSEMNVSTLELGDSALYLCASSENKGSYGYTFGSGTRLTVV.

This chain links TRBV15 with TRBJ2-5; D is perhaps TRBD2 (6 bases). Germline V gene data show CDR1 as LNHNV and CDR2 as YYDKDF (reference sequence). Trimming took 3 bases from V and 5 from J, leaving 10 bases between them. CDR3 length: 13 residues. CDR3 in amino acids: CATSSSRGETQYF. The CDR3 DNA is TGTGCCACCAGCAGCTCTCGGGGGGAGACCCAGTACTTC.

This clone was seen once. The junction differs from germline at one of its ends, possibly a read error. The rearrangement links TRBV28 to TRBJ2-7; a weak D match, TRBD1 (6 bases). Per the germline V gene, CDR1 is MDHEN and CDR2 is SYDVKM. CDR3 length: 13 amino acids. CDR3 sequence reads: CASSPQGQSRRNF. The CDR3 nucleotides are TGTGCCAGCAGTCCGCAGGGACAAAGTCGGCGGAACTTC. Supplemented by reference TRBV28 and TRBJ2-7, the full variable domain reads DVKVTQSSRYLVKRTGEKVFLECVQDMDHENMFWYRQDPGLGLRLIYFSYDVKMKEKGDIPEGYSVSREKKERFSLILESASTNQTSMYLCASSPQGQSRRNFGPGTRLTVT.

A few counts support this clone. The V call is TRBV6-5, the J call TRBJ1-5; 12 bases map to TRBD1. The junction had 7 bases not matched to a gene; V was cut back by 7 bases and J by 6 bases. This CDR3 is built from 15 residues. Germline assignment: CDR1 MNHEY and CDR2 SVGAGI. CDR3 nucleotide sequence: TGTGCCAGCATCACCGGGACAGGGGGCGGTCAGCCCCAGCATTTT. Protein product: CASITGTGGGQPQHF.

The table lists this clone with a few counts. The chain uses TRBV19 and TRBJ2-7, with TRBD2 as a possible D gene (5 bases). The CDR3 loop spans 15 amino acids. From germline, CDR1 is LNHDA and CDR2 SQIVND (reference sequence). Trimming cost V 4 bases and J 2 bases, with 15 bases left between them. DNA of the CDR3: TGTGCCAGTAGTAGAGATCGGCTAGCAACCTACGAGCAGTACTTC. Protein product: CASSRDRLATYEQYF.

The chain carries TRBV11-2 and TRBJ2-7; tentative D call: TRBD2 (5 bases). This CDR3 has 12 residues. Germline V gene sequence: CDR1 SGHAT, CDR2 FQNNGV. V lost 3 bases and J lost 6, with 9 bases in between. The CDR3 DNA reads TGTGCCAGCAGCTTTGTGGGGAGCGAGCAGTACTTC. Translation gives CASSFVGSEQYF.

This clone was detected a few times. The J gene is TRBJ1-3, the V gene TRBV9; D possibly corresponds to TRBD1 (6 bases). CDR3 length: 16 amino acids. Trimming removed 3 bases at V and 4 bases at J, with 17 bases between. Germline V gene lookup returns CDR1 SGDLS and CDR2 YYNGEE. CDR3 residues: CASSDRPGVRGNTIYF. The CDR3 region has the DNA TGTGCCAGCAGCGACCGTCCAGGGGTAAGAGGAAACACCATATATTTT.